This note documents a single T cell receptor beta chain sequence. A sample-barcoded 5' primer and a J-beta primer mix were used in a second PCR of roughly 7 to 11 cycles. Each TCR beta cDNA got a 12-nucleotide random molecular identifier. TCRdb re-derived calls from the 5' RACE reads in MiXCR, one entry per CDR3 protein. The sample holds 700,000 to 800,000 distinct CDR3 sequences, 40% to 45% seen once. These data come from a study of blood T cells in healthy people across ages. The TCR was taken from a woman aged 55 to 70 in good health. Source material: blood.

CDR3 amino acids: CSVATGTSTDTQYF. The CDR3 DNA reads as TGCAGCGTTGCGACAGGTACTAGCACAGATACGCAGTATTTT. The chain links TRBV29-1 to TRBJ2-3, with D tentatively TRBD1 (6 bases). The CDR3 contains 14 residues. Germline V gene sequence: CDR1 SQVTM, CDR2 ANQGSEA. Trimming removed 4 bases at V and 0 bases at J, with 11 bases between.